This T cell receptor beta chain was captured in a study of naive and memory T cell subsets (dated by TCRdb to 2016 to 2017). Regarding the study in general: The figure summarizing the skin biopsy and whole blood samples listed about ten blood donors, 7 tuberculin skin test biopsies and 3 saline control biopsies. As previously described, skin biopsies were taken from tuberculin skin test sites or from saline-injected control sites and processed for RNA extraction. PCR2 was typically a SYBR Green qPCR stopped at a set threshold; low-input samples could instead use end-point PCR (around 6 cycles). Points the paper makes about the study in general: The RNA-based method was acknowledged to be potentially sensitive to changes in TCR transcripts with T cell activation and differentiation. TCR sequences were reportedly recovered from both types of skin biopsy, with far more TCRs being found at tuberculin skin test sites. The larger number of TCRs found at tuberculin skin test sites was interpreted as T cell infiltration of a delayed type IV hypersensitivity reaction. Details of skin biopsy collection and RNA processing were not given in the paper but were referenced to earlier studies.

Library creation used UMI-ligation and nested PCR. Four rounds of PCR, run with the SP2 primer together with nested alpha and beta constant region primers, were used to amplify the ligated cDNA. For the blood and skin samples, reverse transcription of TCR RNA was done with SuperScript IV along with alpha and beta constant region primers. T4 RNA ligase 1 was used to ligate an oligonucleotide containing the Illumina SP2 primer and a UMI to the 3' end of the cDNA. To prevent hairpin formation, the 12-nucleotide UMI was made up of two random hexamers with an eight-base spacer between them. From the second PCR onward, the TCR alpha and beta chain libraries were handled separately, and dual indexing was used for multiplexing. After pooling, the indexed libraries were analyzed by capillary electrophoresis and sequenced on either an Illumina MiSeq or NextSeq. Libraries were spiked with PhiX DNA at roughly 4.5-7% so that base diversity was increased and cluster recognition was improved. In the paper's pipeline: Demultiplexor took UMIs from read 2, joined the UMIs to the TCR sequence from read 1, and separated reads according to sample indices. Decombinator identified V and J genes and V-J junctions, assigning each TCR a five-part identifier including V and J deletions. Collapsinator used UMIs to correct sequencing errors and PCR amplification heterogeneity, yielding UMI-based abundance per TCR. Identifiers were converted to nucleotide sequence by CDR3Translator and translated to amino acids, and CDR3 regions were extracted on the basis of terminal motifs. Error-corrected counts of alpha and beta TCRs from blood and skin were compared after being normalized to the amount of input RNA. TCRdb itself trimmed the public reads at Q25 with fastp, ran MiXCR and retained productive beta chains. One record per CDR3 amino acid sequence lists the most common genes and DNA. The V and J calls, along with clone size, are taken from TCRdb and not from the paper's own processing. A total of more than 13,000 distinct CDR3 sequences appear in this sample, more than 4% of them only once. The ten largest clones add up to around 7.5% of the sample.

V gives up 6 bases and J gives up 2 bases, and the segment between their germline ends measures 13 bases. From cysteine to phenylalanine, the CDR3 is 15 amino acids long. The kept DNA is CDR3 alone, 45 bases in frame from the first base. This clonotype was observed many times. What antigen it recognizes has not been identified. Within one base of it there is no much larger clone, and no base qualities were kept. Explained via the paper, the treatment or condition label denotes: skin biopsy from PPD injection site in Mantoux-positive individual. The study described a robust, sensitive protocol for amplifying, sequencing and analyzing TCRs, using 3' ligation of a UMI-containing oligonucleotide to TCR cDNA. The tuberculin skin test biopsies were taken from PPD-injected sites in individuals who had a positive Mantoux test. Total RNA was used without cell sorting and was treated with RQ1 DNase before reverse transcription, with a target input of about 1 to 1,100 ng. Skin biopsy and whole blood libraries were made to test pipeline robustness in samples where T cells form a minority population.

In this chain, TRBV12-3 or TRBV12-4 is recombined with TRBJ2-2; no D gene call is confident. The receptor comes from an adult in good health. The source material was skin, sampled from a tuberculin skin test site. For the CDR3, the sequence is CASRTDWGNTGELFF. The sequenced DNA is TGTGCCAGCAGAACCGACTGGGGTAACACCGGGGAGCTGTTTTTT.